This entry describes one T cell receptor (beta chain). The sample is drawn from a study of response to subunit inactivated influenza vaccine. Germline lookup yields CDR1 SGHAT and CDR2 FQNNGV. CDR3 length equals 11 residues. Trimming shortened V by 2 bases and J by 7 bases, and 6 bases separated the two germline ends. TCRdb called the RT-PCR reads again in MiXCR, with one record for every CDR3 protein. The sample has roughly 500,000 distinct CDR3 sequences, around 25% seen once. This sample also belongs to another study, concerning T cells expressing NK-cell markers. From that report: The authors made TCR beta cDNA libraries by 5'RACE template switching. This switching added a universal primer site and UMIs. Seropositivity for HCMV was found in seven of the eight sequenced donors, with one seronegative. Where a handful of donors were concerned, these clonotypes also led the CD3+CD56-NKG2C+ fraction. No clear determination of HCMV specificity was made for expanded NKG2C+ T cell clones.

The source was CD4+ T cells sorted from PBMCs, collected 11 to 12 days after vaccination. The receptor comes from a man aged 50 or older who received an inactivated influenza vaccine. This chain joins TRBV11-2 and TRBJ2-7, with D uncertain. CDR3 region: CASSLMAEQYF. CDR3 DNA: TGTGCCAGCAGCTTAATGGCGGAGCAGTACTTC.